This T cell receptor beta chain is from a study of blood T cell repertoires in COVID-19. At the level of the study: Acute and convalescent COVID-19 samples came from the United States, Italy and Spain. T cells, B-cell-depleted T cells, or PBMCs provided the cDNA or gDNA that served as material.

Germline V gives CDR1 SGHRS, CDR2 YFSETQ. CDR3 length: 14 residues. V gave up 7 bases and J gave up 4 bases; unmatched junction bases: 8. As handled by the study authors: Estimation of nucleated cell counts relied on the amplification of reference gene primers. TCRdb keeps only in-frame clones here, not all; method: immunoSEQ multiplex PCR. V and J calls and clone size follow that table, whereas D and trimming were derived from the DNA. The repertoire has approximately 230,000 clones, around 88% of them found once; the top ten carry approximately 6%. This clonotype originated in a man older than 75 with acute or convalescent COVID-19. The chain carries TRBV5-1 and TRBJ2-7, with TRBD1 identical over 10 bases. The source material was peripheral blood. CDR3 in DNA: TGCGCCAGCGCAGAGACAGGGGGCGCGTACGAGCAGTACTTC. It specifies CASAETGGAYEQYF.